The entry below gives a single T cell receptor beta chain sequence along with its context. This record belongs to a study of blood T cell repertoires in COVID-19. Study context: Sources were T cells, B-cell-depleted T cells, or PBMCs; the material itself was cDNA or gDNA.

Per the original data handling: How many nucleated cells were present was estimated from reference gene primer amplification. Repertoires were generated with immunoSEQ multiplex PCR, while TCRdb's copy carries only in-frame clones and drops some. V and J calls and clone size come straight from that table; D and trimming were deduced from the DNA. The sample carries 170,000 or so clones, 70% to 90% recorded once. Sequenced sample: peripheral blood. This clonotype originated in a young man who had recovered from COVID-19.

The CDR3 protein is CASSETGASYQPQHF. The CDR3 bases are TGTGCCAGCAGTGAGACAGGGGCGTCCTATCAGCCCCAGCATTTT. The chain joins TRBV6-1 to TRBJ1-5; TRBD1 matches at 8 bases. Germline CDR1 and CDR2: MNHNS and SASEGT. Unmatched junction bases numbered 6, after V lost 3 bases and J lost 5 bases. There are 15 residues in the CDR3.